This T cell receptor (beta chain) was found in a study of tumor-infiltrating lymphocytes in primary liver carcinoma (dated by TCRdb to about 2017). Looking at the study overall: Between November 2015 and March 2016, 5 or 6 patients in China with histopathologically diagnosed primary liver carcinoma had their tumors surgically resected. The five patients, three men and two women aged 30 to 69 years, had hepatocellular carcinoma (four) or combined HCC and intrahepatic cholangiocarcinoma (one). The five patients had tumors staged T1-T3 N0M0, with maximum diameters ranging from 4.2 to 10 cm. Samples yielded roughly 3.65 to 7.5 million productive TCRbeta reads; read depth did not differ significantly between tissue types. For each liver tumor, the study sampled five regions along with adjacent normal tissue and blood, and applied TCRbeta repertoire sequencing, expression microarrays and whole-exome sequencing. TCRbeta repertoire sequencing covered 35 or so specimens from 5 patients: 25 or so tumor regions, 5 adjacent noncancerous liver tissues and 5 peripheral blood samples. Repertoires from technical replicates were highly reproducible, with mean shared-clone rates roughly 0.87 and correlation coefficients above 0.95.

This clonotype came up many times. Which antigen it targets is not known. It has no much larger one-base neighbor in the sample; base qualities were not kept. The cysteine opens and the phenylalanine closes a CDR3 of 13 amino acids. The only DNA kept is the CDR3, 39 bases in frame from the first base. Between the V and J ends, shortened by 5 bases and 5 bases respectively, the junction contains 12 bases. Looking up the germline V gene yields CDR1 SGHAT and CDR2 FQNNGV. RNA from unsorted whole blood was extracted with TRIzol reagent, and germline DNA was obtained with the DNeasy Blood & Tissue kit. Patients had chronic HBV infection and were treatment-naive at sampling. Before surgery, roughly 3.7 milliliters of peripheral blood were collected into K2EDTA tubes. Beyond this particular receptor, the publication reports: Because sequencing covered only the TCR beta chain and unpaired alpha chains were not captured, true repertoire diversity is likely underestimated. The study included only five patients, and the authors note findings should be validated in a larger study. Because the samples were bulk and unsorted, CD4+ and CD8+ T cell repertoires could not be compared. Pairs of tumor regions showed greater repertoire overlap (mean around 36%) than tumor-adjacent pairs (roughly 17%) or tumor-blood pairs (approximately 14%), which is consistent with antigen-driven expansion. Compared with blood, tumors had a significantly larger share of the repertoire taken up by the top 250 clones (p = 0.039).

TCRbeta-specific cDNA was reverse-transcribed from about 520 ng total RNA using a constant-region primer and ProtoScript II reverse transcriptase. Three nested multiplex PCR rounds, following a slightly modified ARM-PCR procedure, were used to build the TCRbeta libraries. Each of the first two PCR rounds ran for about 10 cycles using multiplex TRBV1-TRBV30 forward primers together with a Cbeta reverse primer. A final 25-cycle PCR with Deep VentR polymerase added sample barcodes and Illumina adapters. Before sequencing, amplicons between 200 and 500 bp were purified from gel using a QIAquick gel extraction kit. TCRbeta amplicons were sequenced on an Illumina HiSeq 2500 with 250-bp paired-end reads. Regarding the original processing steps: To recover full CDR3 sequences, reads were quality-trimmed using Trimmomatic v0.33 and paired reads were then merged using FLASH v1.2.11. MiGEC v1.2.1b assigned V, D and J germline segments to the rearranged TCRbeta sequences. VDJtools v1.0.0 computed clonotype statistics and Shannon-Wiener diversity indices. Except for diversity analysis, only the 250 most abundant clonotypes of each sample were used in subsequent analyses to reduce sampling bias. TCRdb's own reprocessing of the public reads used fastp at Q25 and MiXCR and kept productive beta chains. CDR3 protein sequences are deduplicated, and each keeps its most common genes and DNA. V and J calls and clone size were set by TCRdb, not the authors. The sample table holds 150,000 to 200,000 distinct CDR3 sequences, of which 65% were seen once. Jointly, the top ten make up 6% to 8.5% of the sample.

Sequenced input: peripheral blood. This sequence originates from a woman in her sixties or seventies with primary liver carcinoma and hepatitis B virus infection. The receptor chain draws on TRBV11-2 and TRBJ1-1, with the identity of the D gene unclear. The encoded CDR3 is CASSRLGQTEAFF. The DNA is TGTGCCAGCAGCCGGCTAGGGCAGACTGAAGCTTTCTTT. The variable domain in full, with residues beyond the CDR3 obtained from the reference TRBV11-2 and TRBJ1-1 genes, is EAGVAQSPRYKIIEKRQSVAFWCNPISGHATLYWYQQILGQGPKLLIQFQNNGVVDDSQLPKDRFSAERLKGVDSTLKIQPAKLEDSAVYLCASSRLGQTEAFFGQGTRLTVV.